These T cell receptor beta chains were read from a single sample in a study of graft-versus-host responses after intestinal transplantation. Clones were sequenced by immunoSEQ multiplex PCR, and TCRdb holds only the in-frame ones, with some missing. This table holds tens of thousands of clones, just under 95% found once. Their cognate antigens are unknown. Here the sequenced sample was unstimulated CD8+ T cells sorted from spleen or lymph node cells, taken before intestinal transplant. The receptors here all came from a human donor who received an intestinal transplant. The conserved cysteine and the conserved F or W are not part of the CDR3 here. The order of the fields is V gene, J gene, CDR3 protein.

v_call: TRBV5-1
j_call: TRBJ2-1
cdr3_aa: ASMDLTNSYNEQF

v_call: TRBV10-2
j_call: TRBJ1-1
cdr3_aa: ASARGMNTEAF

v_call: TRBV7-9
j_call: .
cdr3_aa: ASSLDRLQGYEQY

v_call: TRBV9
j_call: TRBJ2-3
cdr3_aa: ASSDYRSSSTDTQY

v_call: TRBV29-1
j_call: TRBJ2-3
cdr3_aa: SVEVTALHSTDTQY

v_call: TRBV29-1
j_call: TRBJ2-1
cdr3_aa: SVEGVRRTVGVGDEQF

v_call: TRBV5-6
j_call: TRBJ1-1
cdr3_aa: ASSLMIGNEAF

v_call: TRBV29-1
j_call: TRBJ1-1
cdr3_aa: SVVDIRTEAF

v_call: TRBV19
j_call: TRBJ1-1
cdr3_aa: ASSPSTGGYTEAF

v_call: TRBV30
j_call: TRBJ1-2
cdr3_aa: AWDPGPPGYGYT

v_call: TRBV11-3
j_call: TRBJ2-5
cdr3_aa: ASSFPLGNGETQY

v_call: TRBV6-5
j_call: TRBJ1-2
cdr3_aa: ASSSGYGYT

v_call: TRBV6-6
j_call: TRBJ1-3
cdr3_aa: ASSAGSGTIY

v_call: TRBV5-4
j_call: TRBJ2-1
cdr3_aa: ASSPGASGSYEQF

v_call: TRBV18
j_call: TRBJ2-1
cdr3_aa: ASSPMGSSYNEQF

v_call: TRBV5-6
j_call: TRBJ2-1
cdr3_aa: ASSSEAGSYNEQF

v_call: TRBV6-1
j_call: TRBJ1-2
cdr3_aa: ASSEEYLTYYGYT

v_call: TRBV18
j_call: TRBJ2-7
cdr3_aa: ASSPQTSYEQY

v_call: TRBV25-1
j_call: TRBJ2-1
cdr3_aa: ASSEYGDFYNEQF

v_call: TRBV7-9
j_call: TRBJ1-1
cdr3_aa: ASRQQNTEAF

v_call: TRBV28
j_call: .
cdr3_aa: ASSSSVAYEQY

v_call: TRBV19
j_call: TRBJ2-2
cdr3_aa: ASTSGTGISGELF